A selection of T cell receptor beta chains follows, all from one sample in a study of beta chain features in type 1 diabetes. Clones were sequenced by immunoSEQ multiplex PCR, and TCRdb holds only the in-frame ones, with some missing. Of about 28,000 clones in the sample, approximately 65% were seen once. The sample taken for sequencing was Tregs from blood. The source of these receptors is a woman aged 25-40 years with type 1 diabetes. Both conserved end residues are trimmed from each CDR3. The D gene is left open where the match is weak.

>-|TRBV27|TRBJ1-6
ASSFFDRPLH
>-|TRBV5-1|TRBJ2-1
ASRTDSSYNEQF
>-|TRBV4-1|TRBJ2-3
ASSQGLTSTDTQY
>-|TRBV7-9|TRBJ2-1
ASSLVYTQGYNEQF
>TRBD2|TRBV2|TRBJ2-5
ASSRTSGSKTQY
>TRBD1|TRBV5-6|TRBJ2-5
ASSRWTGRWETQY
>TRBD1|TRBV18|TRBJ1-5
ASSTGTGSLVLSQPQH
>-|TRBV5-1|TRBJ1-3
ASSLAGQGFRNTIY
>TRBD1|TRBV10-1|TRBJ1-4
ASSDGQGANEKLF
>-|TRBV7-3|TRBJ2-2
ASSKGLGNTGELF
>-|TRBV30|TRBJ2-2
AWSLFQDTGELF
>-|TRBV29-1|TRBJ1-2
SVEDAGWIGYT
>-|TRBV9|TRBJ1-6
ASSVEDGVWTPNSPLH
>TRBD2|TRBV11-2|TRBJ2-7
ASNGLAGRGEQY
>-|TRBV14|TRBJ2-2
ASSQPTSAGETGELF
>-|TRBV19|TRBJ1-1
ASSMVGGTRNTEAF
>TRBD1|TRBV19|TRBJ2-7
ASSLRTGGASYEQY
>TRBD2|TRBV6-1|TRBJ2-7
ASSEPPSSGSWYEQY
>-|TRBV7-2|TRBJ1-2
ASSLASVRGGYT
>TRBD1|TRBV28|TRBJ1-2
ASSQFGQGRLGGYT
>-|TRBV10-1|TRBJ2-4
ASSDRGEGDIQY
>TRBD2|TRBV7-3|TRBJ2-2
ASAPTSGANTGELF
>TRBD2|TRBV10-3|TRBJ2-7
AIRGLAGGEQY
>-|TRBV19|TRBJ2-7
ASTASGGSYEQY
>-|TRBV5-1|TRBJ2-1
ASRTLGGRDEQF
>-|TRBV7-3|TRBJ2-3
ASSLKLGTDTQY
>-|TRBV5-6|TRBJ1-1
ASSLYRTNTEAF
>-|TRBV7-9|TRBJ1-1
ASSAQGTTEAF